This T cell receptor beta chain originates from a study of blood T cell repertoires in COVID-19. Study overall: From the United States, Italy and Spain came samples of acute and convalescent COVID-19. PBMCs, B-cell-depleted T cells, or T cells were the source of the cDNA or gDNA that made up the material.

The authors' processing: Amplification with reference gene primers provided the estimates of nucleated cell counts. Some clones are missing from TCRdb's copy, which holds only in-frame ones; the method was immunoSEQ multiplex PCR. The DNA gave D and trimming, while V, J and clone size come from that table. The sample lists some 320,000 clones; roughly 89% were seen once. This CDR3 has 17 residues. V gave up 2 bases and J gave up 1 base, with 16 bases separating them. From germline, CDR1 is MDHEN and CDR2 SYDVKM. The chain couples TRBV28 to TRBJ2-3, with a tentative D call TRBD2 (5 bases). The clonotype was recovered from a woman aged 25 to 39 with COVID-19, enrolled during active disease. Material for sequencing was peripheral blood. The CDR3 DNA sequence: TGTGCCAGCAGTTTACCCCCCTCTAGCCGGGGCACAGATACGCAGTATTTT. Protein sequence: CASSLPPSSRGTDTQYF.